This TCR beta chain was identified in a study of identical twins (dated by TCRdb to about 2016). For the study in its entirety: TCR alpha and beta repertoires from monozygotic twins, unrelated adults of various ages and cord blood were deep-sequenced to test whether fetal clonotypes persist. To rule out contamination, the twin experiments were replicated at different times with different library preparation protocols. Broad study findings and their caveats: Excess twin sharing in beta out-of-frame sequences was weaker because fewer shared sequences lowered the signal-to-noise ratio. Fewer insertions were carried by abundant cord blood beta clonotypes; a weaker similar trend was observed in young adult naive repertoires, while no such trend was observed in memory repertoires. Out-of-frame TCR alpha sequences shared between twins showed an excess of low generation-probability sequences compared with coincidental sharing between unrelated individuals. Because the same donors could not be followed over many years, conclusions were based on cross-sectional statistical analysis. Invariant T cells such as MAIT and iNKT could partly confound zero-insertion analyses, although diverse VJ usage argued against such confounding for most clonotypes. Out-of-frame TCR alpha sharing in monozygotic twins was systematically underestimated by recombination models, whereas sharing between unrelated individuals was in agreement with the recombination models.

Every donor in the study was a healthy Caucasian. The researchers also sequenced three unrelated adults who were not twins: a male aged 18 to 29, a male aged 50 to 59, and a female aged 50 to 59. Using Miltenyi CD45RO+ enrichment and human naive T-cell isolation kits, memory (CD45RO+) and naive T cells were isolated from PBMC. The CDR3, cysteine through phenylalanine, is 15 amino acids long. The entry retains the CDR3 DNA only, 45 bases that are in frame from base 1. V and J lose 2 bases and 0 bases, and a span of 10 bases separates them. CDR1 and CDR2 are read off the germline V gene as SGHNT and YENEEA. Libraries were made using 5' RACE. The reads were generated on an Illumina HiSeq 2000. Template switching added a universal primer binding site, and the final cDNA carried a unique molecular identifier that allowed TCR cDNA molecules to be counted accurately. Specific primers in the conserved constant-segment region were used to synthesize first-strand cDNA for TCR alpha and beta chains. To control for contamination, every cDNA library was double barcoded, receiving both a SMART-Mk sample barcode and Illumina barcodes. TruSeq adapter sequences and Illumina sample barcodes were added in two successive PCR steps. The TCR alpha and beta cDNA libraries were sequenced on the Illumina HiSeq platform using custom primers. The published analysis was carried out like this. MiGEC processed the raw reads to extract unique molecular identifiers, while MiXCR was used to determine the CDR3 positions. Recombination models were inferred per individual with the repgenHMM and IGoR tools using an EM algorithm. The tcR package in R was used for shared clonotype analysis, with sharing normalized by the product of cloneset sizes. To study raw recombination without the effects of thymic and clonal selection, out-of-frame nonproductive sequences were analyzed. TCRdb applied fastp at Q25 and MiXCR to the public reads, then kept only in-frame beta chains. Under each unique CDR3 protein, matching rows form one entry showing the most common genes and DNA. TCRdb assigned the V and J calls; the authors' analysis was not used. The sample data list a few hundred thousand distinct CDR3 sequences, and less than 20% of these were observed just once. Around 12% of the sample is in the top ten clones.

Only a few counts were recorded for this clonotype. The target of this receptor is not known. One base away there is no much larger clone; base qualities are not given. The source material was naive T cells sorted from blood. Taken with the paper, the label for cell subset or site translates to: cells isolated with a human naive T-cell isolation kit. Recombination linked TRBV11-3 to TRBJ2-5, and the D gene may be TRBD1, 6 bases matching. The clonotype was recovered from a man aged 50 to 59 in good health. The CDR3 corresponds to CASSLNGQYQETQYF. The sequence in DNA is TGTGCCAGCAGCTTAAATGGACAGTACCAAGAGACCCAGTACTTC.